The source of this T cell receptor (beta chain) is a study of cytomegalovirus exposure and HLA in healthy donors. Overall study findings and caveats: The authors later found HLA-associated TCR beta chains more clonally expanded than equally common others. In an earlier analysis, most TCR beta V segments were productive about 87% or about 30% of the time.

The CDR3 sequence is 14 residues long. V lost 4 bases to trimming and J lost 3 bases; unmatched junction nucleotides: 3. Germline values: CDR1 SGDLS, CDR2 YYNGEE. Worth noting for this clone: The target antigen is unknown.

The PCR contained 60 Vbeta and 13 Jbeta primers. Method: immunoSEQ multiplex PCR; TCRdb's copy keeps in-frame clones and lacks some. The sample records around 150,000 clones, just under 85% being singletons. Sequencing was carried out using PBMCs. The source is a man in his forties in good health and CMV-seropositive. The rearrangement links TRBV9 to TRBJ2-5; 10 bases agree with TRBD2. The CDR3 nucleotides read TGTGCCAGCAGCTTGAGCGGGGGGGAAGAGACCCAGTACTTC. Translation: CASSLSGGEETQYF. Together with reference TRBV9 and TRBJ2-5, the CDR3 gives the full variable domain: DSGVTQTPKHLITATGQRVTLRCSPRSGDLSVYWYQQSLDQGLQFLIQYYNGEERAKGNILERFSAQQFPDLHSELNLSSLELGDSALYFCASSLSGGEETQYFGPGTRLLVL.